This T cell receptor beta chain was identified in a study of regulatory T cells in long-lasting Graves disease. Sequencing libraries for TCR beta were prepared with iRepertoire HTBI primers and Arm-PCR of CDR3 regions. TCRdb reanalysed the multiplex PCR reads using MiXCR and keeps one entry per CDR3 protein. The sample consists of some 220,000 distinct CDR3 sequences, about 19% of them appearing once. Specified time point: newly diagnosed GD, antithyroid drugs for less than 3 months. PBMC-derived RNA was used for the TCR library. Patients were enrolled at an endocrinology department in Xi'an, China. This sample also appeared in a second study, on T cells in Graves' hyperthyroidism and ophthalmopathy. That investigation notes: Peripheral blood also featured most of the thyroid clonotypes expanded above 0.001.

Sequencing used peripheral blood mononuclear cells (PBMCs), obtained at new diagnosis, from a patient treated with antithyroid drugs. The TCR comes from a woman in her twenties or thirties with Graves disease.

The CDR3 region has the DNA TGTGCCACCAGCAAGGGTTATACCTACGAGCAGTACTTC. Translating gives CATSKGYTYEQYF. The chain combines TRBV15 with TRBJ2-7; D is unclear. Germline loops: CDR1 LNHNV, CDR2 YYDKDF (reference sequence). Trimming took 4 bases from V and 2 from J, leaving 9 bases between them. CDR3 length equals 13 residues.